These 27 T cell receptor beta chains were all obtained from the same sample, sequenced in a study of T cells after yellow fever vaccination. TCRdb reanalysed the 5' RACE reads using MiXCR and keeps one entry per CDR3 protein. The sample shows roughly 150,000 distinct CDR3 sequences, about 6.2% of them seen only once. Sequences were derived from CD4+ T cells sorted from PBMCs, sampled 10 days after the yellow fever booster vaccination. These receptors originate from a man aged 25 to 40 who received the YFV17D yellow fever vaccine.

This clonotype has a handful of counts. The rearrangement uses TRBV2 and TRBJ1-1, with D maybe TRBD1 (6 bases). V lost 6 bases and J 4 bases, leaving 15 bases between the germline ends. The germline CDR1 and CDR2 sequences are SNHLY and FYNNEI. The CDR3 is 14 residues long. CDR3 amino acids: CASRGVGGGTEAFF. The CDR3 DNA follows: TGTGCCAGCAGGGGGGTCGGGGGCGGCACTGAAGCTTTCTTT.

This clonotype was picked up many times. The chain carries TRBV30 and TRBJ1-1, with no clear D. Germline-derived CDR1 and CDR2 are GTSNPN and SVGIG (reference sequence). V was trimmed by 3 bases and J by 5 bases, leaving 13 bases between them. The CDR3 length is 13 residues. The CDR3 protein is CAWSGLGNTEAFF. CDR3 sequence (DNA): TGTGCCTGGAGCGGGTTGGGGAATACTGAAGCTTTCTTT.

The chain links TRBV7-2 to TRBJ2-1, with TRBD2 matching 8 bases. Unmatched junction bases numbered 6, after V lost 7 bases and J lost 4 bases. Germline-derived CDR1 and CDR2 are SGHTA and FQGNSA. This CDR3 contains 14 residues. As DNA, the CDR3 is TGTGCCAGCACACGGGAGGGCCCTTACAATGAGCAGTTCTTC. Translating gives CASTREGPYNEQFF. The complete variable domain, with remaining parts taken from reference TRBV7-2 and TRBJ2-1, reads GAGVSQSPSNKVTEKGKDVELRCDPISGHTALYWYRQSLGQGLEFLIYFQGNSAPDKSGLPSDRFSAERTGGSVSTLTIQRTQQEDSAVYLCASTREGPYNEQFFGPGTRLTVL.

V is TRBV19 and J is TRBJ2-2; 9 positions match TRBD1. The CDR3 length is 16 residues. V was clipped by 5 bases and J by 4 bases; unmatched bases: 8. Germline V gives CDR1 LNHDA, CDR2 SQIVND (reference sequence). CDR3 bases: TGTGCCAGTAGTCCATTGGGGACAGGGACCACCGGGGAGCTGTTTTTT. Translation: CASSPLGTGTTGELFF. The full variable domain, in which reference TRBV19 and TRBJ2-2 provide the parts outside the CDR3, is DGGITQSPKYLFRKEGQNVTLSCEQNLNHDAMYWYRQDPGQGLRLIYYSQIVNDFQKGDIAEGYSVSREKKESFPLTVTSAQKNPTAFYLCASSPLGTGTTGELFFGEGSRLTVL.

Comment on this clonotype: Being one base from a much bigger clone, this may be a read error. The CDR3 loop reads CASNQAGPHETQYF. In nucleotides, the CDR3 is TGTGCCAGCAACCAGGCGGGACCCCATGAGACCCAGTACTTC. The chain employs TRBV6-4 and TRBJ2-5; weak D call: TRBD2 (6 bases). Between the trimmed V and J ends, which lost 7 bases and 5 bases, there was a span of 17 bases. Germline V gives CDR1 MRHNA, CDR2 SNTAGT. The CDR3 totals 14 residues.

This clonotype came up many times. V and J are TRBV20-1 and TRBJ2-2; D could derive from TRBD1 or TRBD2 (5 bases each). Trimming cost V 4 bases and J 4 bases, with 19 bases left between them. CDR1 DFQATT and CDR2 SNEGSKA come from the germline V gene (reference sequence). CDR3 size: 16 residues. CDR3 amino acids: CSATTGTDVGTGELFF. The CDR3 DNA reads TGCAGTGCTACAACCGGGACGGACGTAGGCACCGGGGAGCTGTTTTTT.

This clonotype was observed once. V is TRBV5-1 and J is TRBJ2-1, with D possibly being TRBD1 (6 bases). Per germline, CDR1 SGHRS and CDR2 YFSETQ. This CDR3 contains 15 residues. Trimming removed 2 bases at V and 0 bases at J, with 9 bases between. The CDR3 here is CASSFGQLSYNEQFF. DNA for the CDR3: TGCGCCAGCAGCTTCGGACAGCTCTCCTACAATGAGCAGTTCTTC.

This clonotype was observed many times. V gene TRBV15 combines with J gene TRBJ1-3; the D is unclear. From germline, CDR1 is LNHNV and CDR2 YYDKDF (reference sequence). The CDR3 has 15 amino acids. V was trimmed by 0 bases and J by 6 bases, leaving 12 bases between them. In nucleotides, the CDR3 is TGTGCCACCAGCAGAGATCTCTCTACGTTAAACACCATATATTTT. This codes for CATSRDLSTLNTIYF.

This clonotype was seen repeatedly, ten times or more. The chain has TRBV10-3 and TRBJ2-7; D possibly corresponds to TRBD2 (5 bases). Trimming took off 11 bases at V and 1 base at J, with 15 bases between the two ends. CDR3 length: 13 residues. Germline-derived CDR1 and CDR2 are ENHRY and SYGVKD. CDR3 sequence: CAAQGSGSYEQYF. The CDR3, as DNA: TGTGCCGCGCAAGGGAGCGGTTCCTACGAGCAGTACTTC.

This clonotype has a count of ten or more. The chain links TRBV29-1 to TRBJ2-3; D remains unclear. In germline, CDR1 is SQVTM, CDR2 ANQGSEA. CDR3 length: 12 residues. V lost 2 bases and J 2 bases, leaving 5 bases between the germline ends. In nucleotides, the CDR3 is TGCAGCGTTGAACCTTTCACAGATACGCAGTATTTT. Its translation: CSVEPFTDTQYF.

The chain recombines TRBV6-5 with TRBJ2-3; no clear D gene. The length of the CDR3 is 14 residues. V lost 2 bases and J lost 0, with 6 bases in between. Germline CDR1 is MNHEY and CDR2 is SVGAGI. The CDR3 region has the DNA TGTGCCAGCAGTTACAGGCGAAGCACAGATACGCAGTATTTT. Translation: CASSYRRSTDTQYF.

There are many counts of this clonotype. The V and J genes are TRBV20-1 and TRBJ2-4, with no clear D. Germline V lookup: CDR1 DFQATT, CDR2 SNEGSKA (reference sequence). There are 14 residues in the CDR3. V lost 6 bases and J 1 base, leaving 13 bases between the germline ends. CDR3 coding DNA: TGCAGTGCCAGCCGCGGTTCGGCCAAAAACATTCAGTACTTC. Protein product: CSASRGSAKNIQYF.

A remark on this clonotype: A read error may explain this, as a much larger clone is one base away. The gene calls are TRBV6-1 and TRBJ2-7; 8 nucleotides agree with TRBD1. CDR1 MNHNS and CDR2 SASEGT come from the germline V gene. The CDR3 has 16 amino acids. The CDR3 DNA reads as TGTGTCAGCAGACTCTACAGGGGGAAGAGGGGCTACGAGCAGTACTTC. It is translated as CVSRLYRGKRGYEQYF.

This clonotype was detected many times. J is TRBJ2-5 and V is TRBV7-2, with D unclear. Germline V gives CDR1 SGHTA, CDR2 FQGNSA. V was pared by 1 base and J by 4 bases, with 13 bases between. CDR3 length equals 15 residues. For the CDR3, the DNA is TGTGCCAGCAGCTTAGGAGGCCAGAAGAGAGAGACCCAGTACTTC. Residues: CASSLGGQKRETQYF.

This clonotype was counted many times. This chain links TRBV20-1 with TRBJ1-2; D uncertain. Trimming shortened V by 5 bases and J by 4 bases, and 14 bases separated the two germline ends. This CDR3 spans 13 amino acids. CDR1 DFQATT and CDR2 SNEGSKA come from the germline V gene (reference sequence). The CDR3 region is CSAYQQWGYGYTF. The CDR3 coding sequence is TGCAGTGCTTACCAACAGTGGGGCTATGGCTACACCTTC.

The chain recombines TRBV5-4 with TRBJ2-1, with TRBD2 matching 9 bases. This CDR3 is built from 16 residues. Germline V gene data show CDR1 as SGHNT and CDR2 as YYREEE (reference sequence). The V segment lost 1 base and the J segment 4 bases; nucleotides outside the gene matches: 6. In DNA, the CDR3 is TGTGCCAGCAGCTTGCCCACTAGCGGGCATTACAATGAGCAGTTCTTC. The encoded protein is CASSLPTSGHYNEQFF.

The chain employs TRBV19 and TRBJ1-2; D not certain. Germline V CDR1 and CDR2: LNHDA, SQIVND (reference sequence). This CDR3 has 14 amino acids. Trimming cost V 9 bases and J 8 bases, with 22 bases left between them. CDR3 sequence (DNA): TGTGCCAGCGGTCGGCAGGACGCTGCCGGCGGCTACACCTTC. This gives the protein CASGRQDAAGGYTF. The whole variable domain, filled in from reference TRBV19 and TRBJ1-2, reads DGGITQSPKYLFRKEGQNVTLSCEQNLNHDAMYWYRQDPGQGLRLIYYSQIVNDFQKGDIAEGYSVSREKKESFPLTVTSAQKNPTAFYLCASGRQDAAGGYTFGSGTRLTVV.

Note on this clonotype: A clone one base away is much larger, so this may be a read error. The chain employs TRBV12-5 and TRBJ1-5; D is unclear. The CDR3 covers 15 residues. Germline loops: CDR1 LGHNT, CDR2 FRNRAP. Trimming took 3 bases from V and 6 from J, leaving 15 bases between them. This chain's CDR3 is CASGFGRVQSQPQHF. As DNA, the CDR3 is TGTGCTAGTGGTTTCGGCCGAGTCCAATCTCAGCCCCAGCATTTT.

In this sample, this clonotype turned up many times. This chain uses TRBV3-1 with TRBJ2-7; the D gene is possibly TRBD2 (5 bases). Trimming cost V 2 bases and J 4 bases, with 15 bases left between them. This CDR3 contains 15 residues. Per the germline V gene, CDR1 is LGHDT and CDR2 is YNNKEL (reference sequence). The DNA of the CDR3 is TGTGCCAGCAGCCAATGGACTCCAAGGCGATACGAGCAGTACTTC. Translated: CASSQWTPRRYEQYF.

Remarks on this clonotype: A much larger clone sits a single nucleotide away, making a read error possible. The gene calls are TRBV7-2 and TRBJ2-7; D remains unclear. In germline, CDR1 is SGHTA, CDR2 FQGNSA. This CDR3 has 12 amino acids. V was clipped by 5 bases and J by 2 bases, with 7 bases between them. CDR3 nucleotides: TGTGCCAGCAGCAGCGCAACCTACGAGCAGTACTTC. It encodes CASSSATYEQYF.

This clonotype showed up many times. The CDR3 is CSAYLGSRNEQFF. CDR3 nucleotides: TGCAGTGCCTACCTCGGGAGTCGTAATGAGCAGTTCTTC. The rearrangement links TRBV20-1 to TRBJ2-1, with D tentatively TRBD2 (6 bases). The germline V and J ends were trimmed by 6 bases and 7 bases, with 16 bases remaining between them. CDR1 and CDR2 from the germline V gene are DFQATT and SNEGSKA (reference sequence). This CDR3 region has 13 residues.

The rearrangement joins TRBV3-1 to TRBJ1-4; D gene uncertain. V was cut by 11 bases and J by 0 bases, with 22 bases left in between. CDR1 LGHDT and CDR2 YNNKEL come from the germline V gene (reference sequence). This CDR3 contains 17 residues. The CDR3 sequence is CASSQDLGLATNEKLFF. The CDR3, as DNA: TGTGCCTCCTCCCAAGATTTAGGACTTGCAACTAATGAAAAACTGTTTTTT.

The table lists this clonotype with many counts. The V call is TRBV29-1, the J call TRBJ1-1, with no clear D. V was shortened by 1 base and J by 1 base, with 7 bases between the two germline ends. This CDR3 contains 13 residues. Per germline, CDR1 SQVTM and CDR2 ANQGSEA. The CDR3 protein is CSVEGTQNTEAFF. The CDR3, as DNA: TGCAGCGTTGAAGGTACGCAGAACACTGAAGCTTTCTTT.

This clonotype was observed a few times. This chain uses TRBV6-2 or TRBV6-3 with TRBJ2-5; D ambiguous. Germline V gene lookup returns CDR1 MNHEY and CDR2 SVGEGT. The V end lost 4 bases, the J end lost 3 bases, and 6 bases lay between the germline ends. The CDR3 runs to 12 residues. CDR3 sequence: CASSSQEETQYF. CDR3 nucleotides: TGTGCCAGCAGTTCACAAGAAGAGACCCAGTACTTC.

This clonotype has ten or more counts. The rearrangement links TRBV5-1 to TRBJ1-6, with 10 bases aligning to TRBD1. Trimming took 0 bases from V and 9 from J; bases not matched to a gene: 0. CDR1 SGHRS and CDR2 YFSETQ come from the germline V gene. The CDR3 is made up of 14 amino acids. The DNA for the CDR3 is TGCGCCAGCAGCTTGGGGGACAGGGGTTCACCCCTCCACTTT. This encodes CASSLGDRGSPLHF. Full variable domain (remainder filled in from reference TRBV5-1 and TRBJ1-6): KAGVTQTPRYLIKTRGQQVTLSCSPISGHRSVSWYQQTPGQGLQFLFEYFSETQRNKGNFPGRFSGRQFSNSRSEMNVSTLELGDSALYLCASSLGDRGSPLHFGNGTRLTVT.

This clonotype was found many times. The V call is TRBV24-1, the J call TRBJ2-1; 15 bases agree with TRBD2. The ends lost 1 base at V and 7 bases at J; junction bases unmatched: 4. CDR1 KGHDR and CDR2 SFDVKD come from the germline V gene. This CDR3 is 17 amino acids long. The CDR3 loop is CATSDFGTSGRRNEQFF. CDR3 DNA: TGTGCCACCAGTGATTTCGGGACTAGCGGGAGGAGGAATGAGCAGTTCTTC.

This clonotype was found many times. This chain links TRBV7-2 with TRBJ1-1; D gene unclear. The V gene lost 4 bases and the J gene lost 7 bases, with 19 bases spanning the gap. This CDR3 is built from 15 residues. The germline gives CDR1 SGHTA, CDR2 FQGNSA. The chain's CDR3 is CASSSQGMAAREAFF. The CDR3 DNA reads as TGTGCCAGCAGCTCCCAAGGGATGGCCGCTCGTGAAGCTTTCTTT.